The T cell receptor (beta chain) under discussion was sequenced for a study of blood T cell repertoires in COVID-19. The authors' processing: Amplification of reference gene primers was used by the study to estimate nucleated cell counts. Sequenced by immunoSEQ multiplex PCR; TCRdb stores in-frame clones only, minus some. V, J and clone size reflect that table, while D and trimming were determined from the DNA. The table lists roughly 200,000 clones, around four fifths of them singletons, with approximately 9% in the top ten. The CDR3 is made up of 12 amino acids. Trimming stripped 6 bases from V and 10 bases from J, with 15 bases between.

The sequenced sample consisted of peripheral blood. The receptor was isolated from a man aged 35 to 55 with active or convalescent COVID-19. V is TRBV12-3 or TRBV12-4 and J is TRBJ1-2; tentatively, D is TRBD1 (5 bases). CDR3 in amino acids: CASSLRTSSYTF. The DNA of the CDR3 is TGTGCCAGCAGCTTGCGGACATCCTCCTACACCTTC.